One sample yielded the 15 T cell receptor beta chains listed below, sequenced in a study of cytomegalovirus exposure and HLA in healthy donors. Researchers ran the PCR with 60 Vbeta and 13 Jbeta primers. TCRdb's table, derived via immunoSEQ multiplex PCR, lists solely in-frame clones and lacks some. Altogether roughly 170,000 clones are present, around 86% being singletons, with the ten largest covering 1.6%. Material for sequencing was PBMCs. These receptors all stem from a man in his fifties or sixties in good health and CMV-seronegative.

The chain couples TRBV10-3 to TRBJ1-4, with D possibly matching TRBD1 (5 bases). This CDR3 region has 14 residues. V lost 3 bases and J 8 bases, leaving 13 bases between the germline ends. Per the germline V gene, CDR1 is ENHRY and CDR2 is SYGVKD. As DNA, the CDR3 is TGTGCCATCAGTGATGGGCAGACAGCCGAAAAACTGTTTTTT. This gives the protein CAISDGQTAEKLFF.

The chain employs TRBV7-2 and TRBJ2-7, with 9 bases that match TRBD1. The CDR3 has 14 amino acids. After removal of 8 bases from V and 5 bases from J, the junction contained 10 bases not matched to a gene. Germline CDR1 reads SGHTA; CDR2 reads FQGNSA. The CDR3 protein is CASRAGTGSNEQYF. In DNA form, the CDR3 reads TGTGCCAGCCGCGCCGGGACAGGGAGTAACGAGCAGTACTTC.

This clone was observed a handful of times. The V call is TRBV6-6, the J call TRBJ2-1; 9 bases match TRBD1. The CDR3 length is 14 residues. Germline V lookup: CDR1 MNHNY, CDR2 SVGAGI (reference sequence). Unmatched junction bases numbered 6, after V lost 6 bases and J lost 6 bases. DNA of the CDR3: TGTGCCAGCAGCCCGGGACAGGGCTTCAATGAGCAGTTCTTC. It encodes CASSPGQGFNEQFF.

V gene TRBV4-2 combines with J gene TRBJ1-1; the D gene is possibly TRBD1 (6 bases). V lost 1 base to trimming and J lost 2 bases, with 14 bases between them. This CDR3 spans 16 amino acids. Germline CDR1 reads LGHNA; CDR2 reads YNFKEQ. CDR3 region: CASSQAYQGPNTEAFF. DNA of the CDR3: TGTGCCAGCAGCCAAGCCTACCAGGGGCCCAACACTGAAGCTTTCTTT.

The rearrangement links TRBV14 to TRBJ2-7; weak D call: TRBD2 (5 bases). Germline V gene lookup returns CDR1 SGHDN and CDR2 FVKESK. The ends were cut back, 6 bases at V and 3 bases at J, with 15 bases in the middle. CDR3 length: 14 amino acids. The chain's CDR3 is CASSSRGVSYEQYF. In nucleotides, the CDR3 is TGTGCCAGCAGTAGCCGGGGAGTTAGCTACGAGCAGTACTTC.

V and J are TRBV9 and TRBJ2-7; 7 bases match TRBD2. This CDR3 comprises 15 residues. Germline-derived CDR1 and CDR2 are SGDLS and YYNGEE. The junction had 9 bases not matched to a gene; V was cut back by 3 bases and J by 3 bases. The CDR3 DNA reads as TGTGCCAGCAGCGCGGGGAGCGGGAATCACTACGAGCAGTACTTC. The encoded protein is CASSAGSGNHYEQYF.

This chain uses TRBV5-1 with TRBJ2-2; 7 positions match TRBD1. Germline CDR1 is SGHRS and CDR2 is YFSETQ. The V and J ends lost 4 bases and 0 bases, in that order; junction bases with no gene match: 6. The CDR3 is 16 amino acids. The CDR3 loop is CASSKSGTANTGELFF. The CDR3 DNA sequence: TGCGCCAGCAGCAAATCCGGGACAGCGAACACCGGGGAGCTGTTTTTT.

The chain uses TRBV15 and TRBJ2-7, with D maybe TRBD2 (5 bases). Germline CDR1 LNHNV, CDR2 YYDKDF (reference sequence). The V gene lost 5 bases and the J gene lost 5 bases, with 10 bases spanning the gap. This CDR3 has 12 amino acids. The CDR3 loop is CATSVPGNEQYF. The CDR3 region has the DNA TGTGCCACCAGCGTACCGGGGAACGAGCAGTACTTC.

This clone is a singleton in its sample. As DNA, the CDR3 is TGTGCCAGCAGTTACTCCGGGACAGGGTTATTTCTCGAGCAGTACTTC. It is translated as CASSYSGTGLFLEQYF. V is TRBV6-5 and J is TRBJ2-7; TRBD1 matches at 9 bases. This CDR3 region has 16 residues. V dropped 0 bases and J dropped 6; count of bases not matched to a gene: 9. The V gene's germline CDR1 is MNHEY and CDR2 SVGAGI.

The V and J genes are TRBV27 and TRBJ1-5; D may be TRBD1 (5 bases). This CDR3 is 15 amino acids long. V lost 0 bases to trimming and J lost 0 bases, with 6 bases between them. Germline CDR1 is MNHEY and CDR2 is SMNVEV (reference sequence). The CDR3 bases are TGTGCCAGCAGTTTATCGACAGATAGCAATCAGCCCCAGCATTTT. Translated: CASSLSTDSNQPQHF.

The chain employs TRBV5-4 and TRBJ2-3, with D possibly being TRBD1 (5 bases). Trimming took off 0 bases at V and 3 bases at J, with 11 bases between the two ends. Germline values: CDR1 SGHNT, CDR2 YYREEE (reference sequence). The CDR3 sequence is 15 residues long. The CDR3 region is CASSLDGRVTDTQYF. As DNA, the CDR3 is TGTGCCAGCAGCTTGGATGGCAGGGTGACAGATACGCAGTATTTT.

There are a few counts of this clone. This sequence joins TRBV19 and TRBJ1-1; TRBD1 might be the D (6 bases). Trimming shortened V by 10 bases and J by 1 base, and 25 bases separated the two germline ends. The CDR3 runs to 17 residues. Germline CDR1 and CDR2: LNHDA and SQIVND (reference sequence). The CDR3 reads CAKQHTLYRVGNTEAFF. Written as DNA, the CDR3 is TGTGCCAAACAACACACACTCTACAGGGTCGGGAACACTGAAGCTTTCTTT. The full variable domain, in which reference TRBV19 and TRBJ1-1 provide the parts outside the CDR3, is DGGITQSPKYLFRKEGQNVTLSCEQNLNHDAMYWYRQDPGQGLRLIYYSQIVNDFQKGDIAEGYSVSREKKESFPLTVTSAQKNPTAFYLCAKQHTLYRVGNTEAFFGQGTRLTVV.

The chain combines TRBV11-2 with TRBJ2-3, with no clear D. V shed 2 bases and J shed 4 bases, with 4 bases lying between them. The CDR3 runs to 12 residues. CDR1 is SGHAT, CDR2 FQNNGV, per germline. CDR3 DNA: TGTGCCAGCAGCTTACCATCAGATACGCAGTATTTT. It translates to CASSLPSDTQYF.

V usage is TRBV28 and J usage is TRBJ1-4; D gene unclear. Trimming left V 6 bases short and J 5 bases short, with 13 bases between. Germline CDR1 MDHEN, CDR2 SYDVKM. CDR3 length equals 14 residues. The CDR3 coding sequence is TGTGCCAGCAGCGGAAGCGCCGCGAATGAAAAACTGTTTTTT. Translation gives CASSGSAANEKLFF.

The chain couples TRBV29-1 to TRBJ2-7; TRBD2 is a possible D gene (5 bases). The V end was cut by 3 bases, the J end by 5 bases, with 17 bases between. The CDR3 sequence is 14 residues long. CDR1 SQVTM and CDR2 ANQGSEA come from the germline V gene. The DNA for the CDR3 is TGCAGCGTTGATAATCCTAGAGGGCGGAACGAGCAGTACTTC. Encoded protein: CSVDNPRGRNEQYF.